These 19 T cell receptor beta chains were sequenced from one sample in a study of pediatric ulcerative colitis. Assay used: immunoSEQ multiplex PCR; TCRdb lists only in-frame clones, some missing. The data hold roughly 38,000 clones, with roughly 80% observed a single time. Sample: blood. These receptors were obtained from a girl under 18 with moderate ulcerative colitis.

V is TRBV5-1 and J is TRBJ2-3; 10 bases map to TRBD1. V was clipped by 0 bases and J by 4 bases; unmatched bases: 2. Germline V gene lookup returns CDR1 SGHRS and CDR2 YFSETQ. This CDR3 region has 15 residues. The CDR3 loop reads CASSLEDRGSDTQYF. For the CDR3, the DNA is TGCGCCAGCAGCTTGGAGGACAGGGGGTCAGATACGCAGTATTTT. Based on the CDR3 plus reference TRBV5-1 and TRBJ2-3, the full variable domain is KAGVTQTPRYLIKTRGQQVTLSCSPISGHRSVSWYQQTPGQGLQFLFEYFSETQRNKGNFPGRFSGRQFSNSRSEMNVSTLELGDSALYLCASSLEDRGSDTQYFGPGTRLTVL.

V gene TRBV5-6 combines with J gene TRBJ1-2, with 11 bases fitting TRBD1. V shed 4 bases, J shed 1 base, and the junction held 6 bases outside the gene matches. This CDR3 contains 16 residues. Germline V gene sequence: CDR1 SGHDT, CDR2 YYEEEE. CDR3 in DNA: TGTGCCAGCAGCAACGGACAGGGGGCGTTTAACTATGGCTACACCTTC. Translation gives CASSNGQGAFNYGYTF. The whole variable domain, filled in from reference TRBV5-6 and TRBJ1-2, reads DAGVTQSPTHLIKTRGQQVTLRCSPKSGHDTVSWYQQALGQGPQFIFQYYEEEERQRGNFPDRFSGHQFPNYSSELNVNALLLGDSALYLCASSNGQGAFNYGYTFGSGTRLTVV.

The chain is built from TRBV7-9 and TRBJ1-4, with D perhaps matching TRBD1 (6 bases). Trimming took off 8 bases at V and 5 bases at J, with 15 bases between the two ends. Per the germline V gene, CDR1 is SEHNR and CDR2 is FQNEAQ (reference sequence). This CDR3 region has 14 residues. CDR3 sequence (DNA): TGTGCCAGCGGAGGGGGTTTTGGGAATGAAAAACTGTTTTTT. Translation: CASGGGFGNEKLFF.

CDR3 bases: TGCAGCGCCGGGAGCTCCTACGAGCAGTACTTC. Encoded protein: CSAGSSYEQYF. V gene TRBV29-1 combines with J gene TRBJ2-7; D is possibly TRBD2 (6 bases). Germline V lookup: CDR1 SQVTM, CDR2 ANQGSEA. V was pared by 7 bases and J by 0 bases, with 7 bases between. CDR3 length equals 11 residues.

The V and J genes are TRBV28 and TRBJ1-2; D possibly corresponds to TRBD1 (6 bases). Germline V gives CDR1 MDHEN, CDR2 SYDVKM. With 3 bases removed from V and 8 bases from J, the gap between germline ends came to 13 bases. This CDR3 has 13 amino acids. The CDR3 protein is CASSFQGRGGYTF. DNA for the CDR3: TGTGCCAGCAGTTTCCAGGGGAGGGGAGGCTACACCTTC.

The chain has TRBV7-9 and TRBJ2-7, with a tentative D call TRBD2 (6 bases). The germline V gene has CDR1 SEHNR and CDR2 FQNEAQ (reference sequence). The V end lost 10 bases, the J end lost 0 bases, and 13 bases lay between the germline ends. The CDR3 is 13 amino acids. CDR3 protein: CATRRGSSYEQYF. The CDR3 DNA is TGTGCCACCCGCCGGGGGAGCTCCTACGAGCAGTACTTC.

This chain joins TRBV5-1 and TRBJ2-7; no firm D call. The CDR3 sequence is 15 residues long. Germline values: CDR1 SGHRS, CDR2 YFSETQ. Trimming left V 1 base short and J 2 bases short, with 13 bases between. As DNA, the CDR3 is TGCGCCAGCAGCTTGTCTAATAAGTGGGCCTACGAGCAGTACTTC. The encoded protein is CASSLSNKWAYEQYF. Looking up the rest from reference TRBV5-1 and TRBJ2-7 gives the full variable domain: KAGVTQTPRYLIKTRGQQVTLSCSPISGHRSVSWYQQTPGQGLQFLFEYFSETQRNKGNFPGRFSGRQFSNSRSEMNVSTLELGDSALYLCASSLSNKWAYEQYFGPGTRLTVT.

This rearrangement joins TRBV7-9 to TRBJ1-1; a weak D match, TRBD1 (5 bases). This CDR3 has 13 residues. V lost 5 bases, J lost 4 bases, and 11 bases lay in between. Per germline, CDR1 SEHNR and CDR2 FQNEAQ (reference sequence). DNA for the CDR3: TGTGCCAGCAGCAGGGTGGGGGGCACTGAAGCTTTCTTT. As protein: CASSRVGGTEAFF. Together with reference TRBV7-9 and TRBJ1-1, the CDR3 gives the full variable domain: DTGVSQNPRHKITKRGQNVTFRCDPISEHNRLYWYRQTLGQGPEFLTYFQNEAQLEKSRLLSDRFSAERPKGSFSTLEIQRTEQGDSAMYLCASSRVGGTEAFFGQGTRLTVV.

V usage is TRBV12-5 and J usage is TRBJ2-7; 9 positions agree with TRBD1. J gave up 3 bases and V 6 bases, and 6 bases lay outside the gene matches. Germline V gene lookup returns CDR1 LGHNT and CDR2 FRNRAP. CDR3 size: 14 residues. CDR3 sequence (DNA): TGTGCTAGTGGCAAGGGACAGGGAAGCTACGAGCAGTACTTC. It encodes CASGKGQGSYEQYF.

The chain has TRBV29-1 and TRBJ2-1; TRBD1 or TRBD2 may be the D gene (6 bases each). This CDR3 contains 14 residues. Trimming cost V 6 bases and J 3 bases, with 15 bases left between them. Germline V gene sequence: CDR1 SQVTM, CDR2 ANQGSEA. The DNA of the CDR3 is TGCAGCGTGGGACACGGAGGGATCTACAATGAGCAGTTCTTC. Encoded protein: CSVGHGGIYNEQFF.

CDR3 sequence (DNA): TGTGCCAGCAGCTTAGAAGGGACAAAAAGTAGCGAAGCTTTCTTT. This gives the protein CASSLEGTKSSEAFF. The chain links TRBV7-9 to TRBJ1-1; a possible D gene is TRBD1 (6 bases). Germline CDR1 reads SEHNR; CDR2 reads FQNEAQ (reference sequence). This CDR3 region has 15 residues. Deletions cut 1 base from V and 8 bases from J, with 17 bases between.

This clone was seen more than once but under ten times. The chain recombines TRBV7-9 with TRBJ1-5; D unclear. The CDR3 extends over 14 amino acids. Germline lookup yields CDR1 SEHNR and CDR2 FQNEAQ (reference sequence). The ends were cut back, 3 bases at V and 9 bases at J, with 15 bases in the middle. CDR3 loop: CASSFNGELWPQHF. The CDR3 DNA sequence: TGTGCCAGCAGCTTTAACGGGGAATTATGGCCCCAGCATTTT. The complete variable domain, with remaining parts taken from reference TRBV7-9 and TRBJ1-5, reads DTGVSQNPRHKITKRGQNVTFRCDPISEHNRLYWYRQTLGQGPEFLTYFQNEAQLEKSRLLSDRFSAERPKGSFSTLEIQRTEQGDSAMYLCASSFNGELWPQHFGDGTRLSIL.

J is TRBJ1-1 and V is TRBV6-1; D unclear. The germline gives CDR1 MNHNS, CDR2 SASEGT. Trimming removed 2 bases at V and 7 bases at J, with 8 bases between. The CDR3 consists of 12 residues. CDR3: CASSEYRVEAFF. The CDR3 DNA sequence: TGTGCCAGCAGTGAATACCGGGTTGAAGCTTTCTTT.

V usage is TRBV7-2 and J usage is TRBJ2-1; D may correspond to TRBD1 or TRBD2 (6 bases each). This CDR3 comprises 15 residues. Trimming left V 3 bases short and J 7 bases short, with 16 bases between. Germline V gene lookup returns CDR1 SGHTA and CDR2 FQGNSA. CDR3 sequence reads: CASSFFPGAGNEQFF. The CDR3 DNA follows: TGTGCCAGCAGCTTTTTTCCGGGGGCAGGGAATGAGCAGTTCTTC.

V gene TRBV5-6 combines with J gene TRBJ1-2, with TRBD1 identical over 8 bases. The germline V gene has CDR1 SGHDT and CDR2 YYEEEE. Trimming removed 0 bases from V and 4 bases from J; junction bases left unmatched: 5. CDR3 length: 15 residues. The CDR3 nucleotides read TGTGCCAGCAGCTTGGCGGCAGGGGGCCCCTATGGCTACACCTTC. It specifies CASSLAAGGPYGYTF.

The chain uses TRBV7-8 and TRBJ1-2; tentative D call: TRBD1 (5 bases). The germline V and J ends were trimmed by 1 base and 6 bases, with 12 bases remaining between them. Germline V gene data show CDR1 as SGHVS and CDR2 as FQNEAQ. The CDR3 is made up of 14 amino acids. The CDR3 DNA sequence: TGTGCCAGCAGCTTAGACAGGATCGGGGATGGCTACACCTTC. This encodes CASSLDRIGDGYTF.

The chain has TRBV5-6 and TRBJ2-7; TRBD2 matches at 12 bases. The J segment lost 3 bases and the V segment lost 0 bases, leaving 1 base of the junction unmatched. This CDR3 spans 15 amino acids. Germline values: CDR1 SGHDT, CDR2 YYEEEE. The CDR3 DNA sequence: TGTGCCAGCAGCTTGGGGGGACTAGCGGGCTACGAGCAGTACTTC. Amino acids: CASSLGGLAGYEQYF. Supplemented by reference TRBV5-6 and TRBJ2-7, the full variable domain reads DAGVTQSPTHLIKTRGQQVTLRCSPKSGHDTVSWYQQALGQGPQFIFQYYEEEERQRGNFPDRFSGHQFPNYSSELNVNALLLGDSALYLCASSLGGLAGYEQYFGPGTRLTVT.

V usage is TRBV5-1 and J usage is TRBJ2-7, with D perhaps matching TRBD1 or TRBD2 (5 bases each). V was cut by 8 bases and J by 2 bases, with 17 bases left in between. Germline CDR1 SGHRS, CDR2 YFSETQ. The CDR3 sequence is 14 residues long. The CDR3 sequence: CASRTRDLPYEQYF. The CDR3 DNA reads as TGCGCCAGTCGGACCCGGGACCTTCCCTACGAGCAGTACTTC.

The chain recombines TRBV30 with TRBJ1-4; D possibly corresponds to TRBD1 (5 bases). V gave up 4 bases and J gave up 5 bases, with 14 bases separating them. Germline values: CDR1 GTSNPN, CDR2 SVGIG (reference sequence). The length of the CDR3 is 14 residues. For the CDR3, the DNA is TGTGCCTGGAATCCGGGACTGCGAAATGAAAAACTGTTTTTT. Translated, it gives CAWNPGLRNEKLFF.